A selection of T cell receptor beta chains follows, all from one sample in a study of T-cell memory formation after mild COVID-19. TCRdb recomputed calls from the 5' RACE reads with MiXCR, one row per CDR3 protein. Found here are 300,000 to 350,000 distinct CDR3 sequences, roughly 21% of them singletons; the top ten hold around a fifth. The sequenced sample was PBMCs or a T cell subset sorted from them (not recorded which). Every receptor here comes from a man between 18 and 29 years old who had mild COVID-19 (a few samples of this study predate the infection). Cell type and time point are not known. CDR3s include the opening cysteine and the closing phenylalanine or tryptophan.

cdr3_length: 16; j_call: TRBJ2-4; v_call: TRBV6-4; cdr3_aa: CASSAEAGLAKNIQYF
cdr3_length: 14; j_call: TRBJ1-6; v_call: TRBV3-1; cdr3_aa: CASSQGTGESPLHF
cdr3_length: 15; j_call: TRBJ1-1; v_call: TRBV7-6; cdr3_aa: CASSLQGSGVPEAFF
cdr3_length: 20; j_call: TRBJ2-3; v_call: TRBV27; cdr3_aa: CASSLSIVSLAASSTDTQYF
cdr3_length: 11; j_call: TRBJ2-4; v_call: TRBV7-2; cdr3_aa: CASSLVTIQYF
cdr3_length: 15; j_call: TRBJ2-1; v_call: TRBV7-3; cdr3_aa: CASSSSRGGLNEQFF
cdr3_length: 19; j_call: TRBJ2-3; v_call: TRBV3-1; cdr3_aa: CASSQDRASGGLSTDTQYF
cdr3_length: 17; j_call: TRBJ2-3; v_call: TRBV7-2; cdr3_aa: CASSPPLAGKQWDTQYF
cdr3_length: 16; j_call: TRBJ1-5; v_call: TRBV30; cdr3_aa: CAWNARGAARNQPQHF
cdr3_length: 19; j_call: TRBJ2-5; v_call: TRBV4-2; cdr3_aa: CASSQDPTSGGASMETQYF
cdr3_length: 13; j_call: TRBJ2-1; v_call: TRBV7-9; cdr3_aa: CASSARGYNEQFF
cdr3_length: 14; j_call: TRBJ2-3; v_call: TRBV7-9; cdr3_aa: CASTGQGATDTQYF
cdr3_length: 14; j_call: TRBJ1-6; v_call: TRBV5-1; cdr3_aa: CASSFLDRNSPLHF
cdr3_length: 15; j_call: TRBJ2-3; v_call: TRBV24-1; cdr3_aa: CATSDASGGADTQYF
cdr3_length: 12; j_call: TRBJ2-5; v_call: TRBV10-3; cdr3_aa: CAIRGGQETQYF
cdr3_length: 13; j_call: TRBJ2-2; v_call: TRBV10-3; cdr3_aa: CAINGQNTGELFF
cdr3_length: 14; j_call: TRBJ2-2; v_call: TRBV7-9; cdr3_aa: CASRPSGEAGELFF
cdr3_length: 15; j_call: TRBJ2-7; v_call: TRBV29-1; cdr3_aa: CSVEDRTGVSYEQYF
cdr3_length: 15; j_call: TRBJ2-5; v_call: TRBV7-6; cdr3_aa: CASSLEVHKPETQYF
cdr3_length: 12; j_call: TRBJ2-7; v_call: TRBV7-8; cdr3_aa: CASSFDRIEQYF
cdr3_length: 11; j_call: TRBJ2-1; v_call: TRBV7-6; cdr3_aa: CASSGNNEQFF
cdr3_length: 16; j_call: TRBJ2-3; v_call: TRBV30; cdr3_aa: CAWSVTGTTPTDTQYF
cdr3_length: 13; j_call: TRBJ2-1; v_call: TRBV5-1; cdr3_aa: CASTYGDFNEQFF
cdr3_length: 15; j_call: TRBJ2-2; v_call: TRBV5-1; cdr3_aa: CASSLSSVGAGELFF
cdr3_length: 14; j_call: TRBJ1-2; v_call: TRBV29-1; cdr3_aa: CSVEEGGANYGYTF
cdr3_length: 15; j_call: TRBJ2-1; v_call: TRBV4-3; cdr3_aa: CASSQEPGFYNEQFF
cdr3_length: 16; j_call: TRBJ2-4; v_call: TRBV19; cdr3_aa: CASSIIVAEAKNIQYF
cdr3_length: 15; j_call: TRBJ1-1; v_call: TRBV5-1; cdr3_aa: CASSSLSGGNTEAFF
cdr3_length: 13; j_call: TRBJ1-1; v_call: TRBV24-1; cdr3_aa: CATRETGGTEAFF
cdr3_length: 14; j_call: TRBJ2-3; v_call: TRBV29-1; cdr3_aa: CSVEGPGGADTQYF
cdr3_length: 14; j_call: TRBJ1-6; v_call: TRBV6-5; cdr3_aa: CASSYGDRGSPLHF
cdr3_length: 13; j_call: TRBJ1-1; v_call: TRBV6-5; cdr3_aa: CASSYSERAEAFF
cdr3_length: 14; j_call: TRBJ2-7; v_call: TRBV3-1; cdr3_aa: CASSQYGTAYEQYF
cdr3_length: 15; j_call: TRBJ2-5; v_call: TRBV7-8; cdr3_aa: CASSTERGGRETQYF
cdr3_length: 15; j_call: TRBJ2-1; v_call: TRBV6-5; cdr3_aa: CASSYSGQSYNEQFF
cdr3_length: 11; j_call: TRBJ2-5; v_call: TRBV20-1; cdr3_aa: CSALKQETQYF
cdr3_length: 18; j_call: TRBJ2-1; v_call: TRBV5-6; cdr3_aa: CASSLYLAGANIYNEQFF